This TCR beta chain came from a study of blood T cell repertoires in COVID-19. Study information: In each case, the material was cDNA or gDNA derived from T cells, B-cell-depleted T cells, or PBMCs.

This clone was counted a single time. Trimming cost V 0 bases and J 6 bases; bases outside gene matches: 4. This CDR3 is 14 amino acids long. CDR1 and CDR2 (germline): SGHRS, YFSETQ. As processed by the authors: Amplification of reference gene primers was used by the study to estimate nucleated cell counts. Here immunoSEQ multiplex PCR was the method, and the copy in TCRdb shows in-frame clones only, minus some. The V and J calls and clone size were taken over from that table, and D and trimming were inferred from the DNA. The sample includes about 250,000 clones, about 89% seen only once; the top ten take 0.94%.

The clonotype comes from a woman between 35 and 50 years old who had recovered from COVID-19. Sequencing used peripheral blood. The rearrangement uses TRBV5-1 and TRBJ2-3, with 7 bases aligning to TRBD2. CDR3 in DNA: TGCGCCAGCAGCTTGGGGACTAGAGTTGATACGCAGTATTTT. This gives the protein CASSLGTRVDTQYF.